This TCR beta chain was sequenced in a study of vaccination effects on CD4 cells after COVID-19. Note on this clone: Antigen: not known.

Germline V gene lookup returns CDR1 SGHNT and CDR2 YYREEE (reference sequence). The CDR3 is made up of 15 amino acids. V lost 2 bases to trimming and J lost 2 bases; unmatched junction nucleotides: 6. Produced via immunoSEQ multiplex PCR; TCRdb's table is partial and in-frame only. The table includes about 45,000 clones, roughly 65% detected once. Under the ViraFEST assay, PBMC were stimulated with viral peptide pools so that antigen-specific CD4+ T cells expanded. Sequencing was performed afterwards. The culture ran for approximately 11 days before CD4+ T cells were isolated. This individual tested PCR-positive for SARS-CoV-2 infection between March and December 2020.

This clonotype originated in a human donor who had a prior SARS-CoV-2 infection. This chain uses TRBV5-4 with TRBJ2-5; 7 nucleotides align to TRBD2. The source was CD4+ T cells from PBMCs cultured with a peptide pool, collected before COVID-19 vaccination. This CDR3 is CASSLMAGEQETQYF. CDR3 sequence (DNA): TGTGCCAGCAGCTTAATGGCGGGGGAGCAAGAGACCCAGTACTTC.